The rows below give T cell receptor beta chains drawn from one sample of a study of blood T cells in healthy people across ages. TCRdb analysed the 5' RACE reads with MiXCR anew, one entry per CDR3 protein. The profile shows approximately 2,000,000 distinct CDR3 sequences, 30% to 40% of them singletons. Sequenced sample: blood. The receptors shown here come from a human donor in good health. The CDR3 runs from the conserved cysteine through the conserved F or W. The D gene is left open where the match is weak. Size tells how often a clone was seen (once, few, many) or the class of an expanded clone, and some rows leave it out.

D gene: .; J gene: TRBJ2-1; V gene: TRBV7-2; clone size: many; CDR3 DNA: TGTGCCAGCAGCTTAGTCGGCAGGGGCTACAATGAGCAGTTCTTC; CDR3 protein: CASSLVGRGYNEQFF
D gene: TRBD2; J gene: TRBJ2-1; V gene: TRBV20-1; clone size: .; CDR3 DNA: TGCAGTGCTCCATCGTTCGGGGGGGCCGGAAATGAGCAGTTCTTC; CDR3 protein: CSAPSFGGAGNEQFF
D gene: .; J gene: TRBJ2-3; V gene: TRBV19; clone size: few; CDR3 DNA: TGTGCCGCAGGCCCTAAGGGAACCACAGATACGCAGTATTTT; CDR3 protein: CAAGPKGTTDTQYF
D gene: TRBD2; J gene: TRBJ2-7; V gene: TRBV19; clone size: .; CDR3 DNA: TGTGCCAGTAGACTAGCGGGGGCCCCCTACGAGCAGTACTTC; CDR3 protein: CASRLAGAPYEQYF
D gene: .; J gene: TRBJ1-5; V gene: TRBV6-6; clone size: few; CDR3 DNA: TGTGCCAGCCACAGGGAAAATCAGCCCCAGCATTTT; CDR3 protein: CASHRENQPQHF
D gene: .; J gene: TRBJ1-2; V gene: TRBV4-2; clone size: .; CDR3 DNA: TGTGCCAGCAGCCAAGAAGTGACTGTGTCGGAGTTAGCTAACTATGGCTACACCTTC; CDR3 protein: CASSQEVTVSELANYGYTF
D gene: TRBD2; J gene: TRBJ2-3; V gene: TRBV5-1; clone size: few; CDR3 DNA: TGCGCCAGCAGCTTTAGCGGGGGGAGTCTTTTGGCGCAGTATTTT; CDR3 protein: CASSFSGGSLLAQYF
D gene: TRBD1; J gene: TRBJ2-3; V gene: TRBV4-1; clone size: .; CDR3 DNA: TGCGCCAGCAGCCACCTCCGGGACAGTCCTACAGATACGCAGTATTTT; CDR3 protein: CASSHLRDSPTDTQYF
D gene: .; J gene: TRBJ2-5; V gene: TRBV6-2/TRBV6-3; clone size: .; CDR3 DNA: TGTGCCAGCAGTTACGGGGAAGACTACCACGGGACCCAGTACTTC; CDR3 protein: CASSYGEDYHGTQYF
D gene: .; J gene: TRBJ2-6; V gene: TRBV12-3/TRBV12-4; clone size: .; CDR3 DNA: TGTGCCAGCAGTTTAGCGCTAGGCTACACGTCTGGGGCCAACGTCCTGACTTTC; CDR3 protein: CASSLALGYTSGANVLTF
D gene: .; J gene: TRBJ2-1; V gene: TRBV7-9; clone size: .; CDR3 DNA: TGTGCCAGCAGCCCGACTTTTAGTGGTGAGCAGTTCTTC; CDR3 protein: CASSPTFSGEQFF
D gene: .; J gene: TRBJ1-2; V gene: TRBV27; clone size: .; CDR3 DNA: TGTGCCAGCAGTTTATTTGAAAATGGCTACACCTTC; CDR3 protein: CASSLFENGYTF
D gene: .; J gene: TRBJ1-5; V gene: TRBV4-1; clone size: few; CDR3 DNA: TGCGCCAGCAGCCAAGTGGTAGAGACAATCAATCAGCCCCAGCATTTT; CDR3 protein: CASSQVVETINQPQHF
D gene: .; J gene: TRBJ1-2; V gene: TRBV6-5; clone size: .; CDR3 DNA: TGTGCCAGCAGTTATTCCCCTTCGGGTGTGGGCTACACCTTC; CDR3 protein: CASSYSPSGVGYTF
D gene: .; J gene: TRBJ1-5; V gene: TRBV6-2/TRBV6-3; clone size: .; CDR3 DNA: TGTGCCAGCAGTTATATCGGTTTCGAGCAGCCCCAGCATTTT; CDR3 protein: CASSYIGFEQPQHF
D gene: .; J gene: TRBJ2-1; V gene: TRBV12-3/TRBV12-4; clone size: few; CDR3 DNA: TGTGCCAGCAGTTTAGCCCTACTAAAGCAGTTCTTC; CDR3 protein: CASSLALLKQFF
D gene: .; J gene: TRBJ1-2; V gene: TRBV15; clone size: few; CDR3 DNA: TGTGCCACCAGCAGAGGGAGGGTCGACTATGGCTACACCTTC; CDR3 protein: CATSRGRVDYGYTF